This entry lists 16 T cell receptor beta chains sequenced from one sample in a study of cytomegalovirus exposure and HLA in healthy donors. It was with 60 Vbeta and 13 Jbeta primers that the PCR ran. Assay used: immunoSEQ multiplex PCR; TCRdb lists only in-frame clones, some missing. Its clone listing holds around 210,000 clones. The source material was PBMCs. Every receptor here comes from a girl aged 2-10 years in good health and CMV-seropositive.

The chain is built from TRBV5-5 and TRBJ2-7; 7 nucleotides align to TRBD2. With V trimmed by 2 bases and J by 4 bases, 9 bases remained unmatched. CDR3 length: 15 amino acids. In germline, CDR1 is SGHKS, CDR2 YYEKEE (reference sequence). The CDR3 is CASSFGGGRLYEQYF. In nucleotides, the CDR3 is TGTGCCAGCAGCTTCGGTGGCGGGAGACTATACGAGCAGTACTTC.

This chain joins TRBV5-1 and TRBJ1-1; D remains ambiguous. V was clipped by 0 bases and J by 0 bases, with 6 bases between them. CDR3 size: 14 residues. Germline CDR1 and CDR2: SGHRS and YFSETQ. Written as DNA, the CDR3 is TGCGCCAGCAGCTTGGTGTCTATGAACACTGAAGCTTTCTTT. Translating gives CASSLVSMNTEAFF.

The chain recombines TRBV13 with TRBJ2-5, with 13 bases matching TRBD2. The end of the DNA fits TRBJ2-7 better, so the J call may be wrong. Germline V gene data show CDR1 as PRHDT and CDR2 as FYEKMQ (reference sequence). CDR3 length: 16 amino acids. Here the CDR3 reads CASSTRTSGSPYEQYF. The CDR3, as DNA: TGTGCCAGCAGCACCCGGACTAGCGGGAGTCCCTACGAGCAGTACTTC.

The rearrangement uses TRBV9 and TRBJ2-7, with D possibly being TRBD2 (6 bases). Germline CDR1 reads SGDLS; CDR2 reads YYNGEE. Trimming removed 3 bases at V and 4 bases at J, with 14 bases between. The length of the CDR3 is 14 residues. This CDR3 reads CASSGRESGYEQYF. The CDR3 DNA follows: TGTGCCAGCAGCGGGAGGGAGAGCGGGTACGAGCAGTACTTC.

The rearrangement joins TRBV28 to TRBJ2-3, with D unresolved. Trimming cost V 3 bases and J 0 bases, with 7 bases left between them. The CDR3 contains 14 residues. CDR1 is MDHEN, CDR2 SYDVKM, per germline. For the CDR3, the DNA is TGTGCCAGCAGTTTTCCCCAAAGCACAGATACGCAGTATTTT. Translation: CASSFPQSTDTQYF.

The chain links TRBV5-4 to TRBJ1-2; 9 bases match TRBD1. J gave up 6 bases and V 4 bases, and 1 base lay outside the gene matches. Germline V gives CDR1 SGHNT, CDR2 YYREEE (reference sequence). The length of the CDR3 is 12 residues. CDR3 DNA: TGTGCCAGCAGCAGGGACAGGGATGGCTACACCTTC. Translation gives CASSRDRDGYTF.

The CDR3 DNA sequence: TGTGCAGGAGCGGGAAACTATGGCTACACCTTC. The encoded protein is CAGAGNYGYTF. The chain recombines TRBV28 with TRBJ1-2; D is undetermined. This CDR3 has 11 residues. Germline values: CDR1 MDHEN, CDR2 SYDVKM.

This chain uses TRBV25-1 with TRBJ1-5; 10 positions match TRBD1. The CDR3 runs 14 residues. In germline, CDR1 is MGHDK, CDR2 SYGVNS. V gave up 1 base and J gave up 7 bases; unmatched junction bases: 1. In DNA form, the CDR3 reads TGTGCCAGCAGTGAATGGGACAGGGGCCAGCCCCAGCATTTT. The encoded protein is CASSEWDRGQPQHF.

The chain recombines TRBV19 with TRBJ1-2, with D tentatively TRBD1 (6 bases). This CDR3 contains 14 residues. Per the germline V gene, CDR1 is LNHDA and CDR2 is SQIVND (reference sequence). The V end was cut by 10 bases, the J end by 8 bases, with 23 bases between. CDR3 nucleotide sequence: TGTGCCACCCAGACGACAGGCCCCCCTCAGGGCTACACCTTC. Its protein is CATQTTGPPQGYTF.

The genes are TRBV7-9 and TRBJ2-2; TRBD1 might be the D (5 bases). Germline V gene lookup returns CDR1 SEHNR and CDR2 FQNEAQ (reference sequence). The CDR3 runs 15 residues. The V end was cut by 5 bases, the J end by 4 bases, with 14 bases between. The CDR3 coding sequence is TGTGCCAGCAGCCCAACGGACACCCCCACCGGGGAGCTGTTTTTT. Translated, it gives CASSPTDTPTGELFF.

This sequence joins TRBV7-8 and TRBJ2-4; 8 bases fit TRBD1. V was pared by 5 bases and J by 6 bases, with 3 bases of the junction left unmatched. Germline loops: CDR1 SGHVS, CDR2 FQNEAQ. This CDR3 is 13 amino acids long. The CDR3 bases are TGTGCCAGCAGCCCAGGACAGGGAAACATTCAGTACTTC. This sequence encodes CASSPGQGNIQYF.

J is TRBJ2-1 and V is TRBV19, with D unresolved. With 1 base removed from V and 2 bases from J, the gap between germline ends came to 12 bases. The CDR3 totals 16 residues. Germline loops: CDR1 LNHDA, CDR2 SQIVND (reference sequence). CDR3 sequence: CASSIVALSAYNEQFF. CDR3 in DNA: TGTGCCAGTAGTATAGTGGCTCTGTCAGCCTACAATGAGCAGTTCTTC. Complete variable domain (other parts from reference TRBV19 and TRBJ2-1): DGGITQSPKYLFRKEGQNVTLSCEQNLNHDAMYWYRQDPGQGLRLIYYSQIVNDFQKGDIAEGYSVSREKKESFPLTVTSAQKNPTAFYLCASSIVALSAYNEQFFGPGTRLTVL.

This chain joins TRBV4-2 and TRBJ2-2; maybe TRBD2 (6 bases). Trimming shortened V by 5 bases and J by 4 bases, and 14 bases separated the two germline ends. CDR3 length equals 15 residues. Germline loops: CDR1 LGHNA, CDR2 YNFKEQ. CDR3 nucleotides: TGTGCCAGCAGCTATCCTAGCGTAAGCACCGGGGAGCTGTTTTTT. This codes for CASSYPSVSTGELFF.

The CDR3 DNA reads as TGTGCCTGGAGTGTCTCAGGGCCCCTCGAGCAGTACTTC. Amino acid sequence: CAWSVSGPLEQYF. V and J are TRBV30 and TRBJ2-7, with D maybe TRBD1 (5 bases). Germline V CDR1 and CDR2: GTSNPN, SVGIG (reference sequence). The CDR3 spans 13 residues. V shed 0 bases and J shed 6 bases, with 12 bases lying between them.

The gene calls are TRBV27 and TRBJ1-1, with TRBD1 matching over 7 bases. J gave up 0 bases and V 7 bases, and 20 bases lay outside the gene matches. Germline values: CDR1 MNHEY, CDR2 SMNVEV (reference sequence). This CDR3 spans 19 amino acids. CDR3 loop: CASTSPGQARLAMNTEAFF. DNA of the CDR3: TGTGCCAGCACCTCGCCCGGACAGGCGAGATTAGCGATGAACACTGAAGCTTTCTTT.

The J gene is TRBJ1-5, the V gene TRBV28, with TRBD1 matching 7 bases. Losses at the gene ends were 5 bases for V and 13 bases for J; bases not matched to a gene: 5. In germline, CDR1 is MDHEN, CDR2 SYDVKM. The CDR3 totals 11 residues. The DNA of the CDR3 is TGTGCCAGCAGTGAGAGGGGGCCTCAGCATTTT. Protein sequence: CASSERGPQHF.